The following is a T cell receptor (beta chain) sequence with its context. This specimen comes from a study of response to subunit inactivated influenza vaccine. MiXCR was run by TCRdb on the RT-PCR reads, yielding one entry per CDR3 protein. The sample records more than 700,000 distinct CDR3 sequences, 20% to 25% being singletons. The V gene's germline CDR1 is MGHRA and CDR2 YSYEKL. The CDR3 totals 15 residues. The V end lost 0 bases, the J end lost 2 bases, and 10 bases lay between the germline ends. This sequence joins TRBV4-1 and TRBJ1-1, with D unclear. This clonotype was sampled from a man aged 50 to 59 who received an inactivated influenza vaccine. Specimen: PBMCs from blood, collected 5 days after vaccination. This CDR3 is CASSQERRVNTEAFF. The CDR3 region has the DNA TGCGCCAGCAGCCAAGAAAGGCGGGTTAACACTGAAGCTTTCTTT.